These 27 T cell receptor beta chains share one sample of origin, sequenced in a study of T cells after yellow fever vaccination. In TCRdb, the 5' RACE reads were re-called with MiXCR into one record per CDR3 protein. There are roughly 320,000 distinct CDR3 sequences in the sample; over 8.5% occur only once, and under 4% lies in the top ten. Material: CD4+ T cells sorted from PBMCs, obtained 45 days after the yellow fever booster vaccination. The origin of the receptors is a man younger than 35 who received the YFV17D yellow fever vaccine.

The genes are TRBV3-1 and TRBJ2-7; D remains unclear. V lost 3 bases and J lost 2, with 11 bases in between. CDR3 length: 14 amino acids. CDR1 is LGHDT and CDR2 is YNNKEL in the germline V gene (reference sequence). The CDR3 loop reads CASSHLDGPYEQYF. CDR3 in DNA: TGTGCCAGCAGCCACCTGGACGGACCCTACGAGCAGTACTTC.

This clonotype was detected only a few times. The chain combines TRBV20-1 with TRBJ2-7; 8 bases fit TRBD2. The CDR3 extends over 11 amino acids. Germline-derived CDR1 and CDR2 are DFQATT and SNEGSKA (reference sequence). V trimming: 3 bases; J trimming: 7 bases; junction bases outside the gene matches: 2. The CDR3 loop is CSASSGVEQYV. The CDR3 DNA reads TGCAGTGCTAGTAGCGGGGTTGAGCAGTACGTC.

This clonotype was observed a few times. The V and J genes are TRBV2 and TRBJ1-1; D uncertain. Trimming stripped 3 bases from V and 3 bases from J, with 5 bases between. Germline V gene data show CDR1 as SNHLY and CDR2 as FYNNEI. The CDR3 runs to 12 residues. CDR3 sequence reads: CASSDRYTEAFF. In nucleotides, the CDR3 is TGTGCCAGCAGTGATCGATACACTGAAGCTTTCTTT.

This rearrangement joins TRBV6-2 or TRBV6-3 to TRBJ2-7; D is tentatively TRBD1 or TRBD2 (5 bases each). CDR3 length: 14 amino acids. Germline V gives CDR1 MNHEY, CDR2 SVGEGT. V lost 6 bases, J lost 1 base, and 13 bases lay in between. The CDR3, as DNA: TGTGCCAGCAGCCAAAGGTGGGGGTCCTACGAGCAGTACTTC. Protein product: CASSQRWGSYEQYF.

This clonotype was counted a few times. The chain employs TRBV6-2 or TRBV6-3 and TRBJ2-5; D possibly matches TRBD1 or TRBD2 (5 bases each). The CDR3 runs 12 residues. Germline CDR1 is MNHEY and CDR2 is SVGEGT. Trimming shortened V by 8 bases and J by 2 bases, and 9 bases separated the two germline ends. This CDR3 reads CASRDAQETQYF. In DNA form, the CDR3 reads TGTGCCAGCCGGGACGCACAAGAGACCCAGTACTTC.

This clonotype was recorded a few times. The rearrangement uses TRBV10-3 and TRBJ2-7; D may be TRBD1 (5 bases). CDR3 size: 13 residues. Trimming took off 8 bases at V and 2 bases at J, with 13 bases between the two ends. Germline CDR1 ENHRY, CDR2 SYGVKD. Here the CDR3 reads CAISPGPAYEQYV. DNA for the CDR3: TGTGCCATCTCCCCAGGGCCGGCCTACGAGCAGTACGTC.

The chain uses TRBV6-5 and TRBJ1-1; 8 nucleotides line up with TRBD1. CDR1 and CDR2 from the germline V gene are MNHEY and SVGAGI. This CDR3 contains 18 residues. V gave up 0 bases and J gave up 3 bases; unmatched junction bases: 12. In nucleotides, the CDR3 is TGTGCCAGCAGTTACTCAGCGCCAGGGGGCTTGGTGGACACTGAAGCTTTCTTT. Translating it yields CASSYSAPGGLVDTEAFF.

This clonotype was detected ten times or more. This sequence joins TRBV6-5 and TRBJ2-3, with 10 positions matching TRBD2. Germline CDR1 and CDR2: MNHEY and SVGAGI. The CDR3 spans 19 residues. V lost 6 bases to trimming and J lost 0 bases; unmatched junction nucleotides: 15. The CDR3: CASSLFSSGGPSSTDTQYF. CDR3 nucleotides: TGTGCCAGCAGCCTATTTTCTAGCGGGGGACCGTCTAGCACAGATACGCAGTATTTT.

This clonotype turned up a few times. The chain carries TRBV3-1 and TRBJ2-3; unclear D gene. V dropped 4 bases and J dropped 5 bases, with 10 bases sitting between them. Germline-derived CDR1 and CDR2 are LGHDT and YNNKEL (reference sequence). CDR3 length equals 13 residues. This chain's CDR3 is CASSLPSKDTQYF. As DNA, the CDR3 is TGTGCCAGCAGCCTTCCGTCGAAAGATACGCAGTATTTT.

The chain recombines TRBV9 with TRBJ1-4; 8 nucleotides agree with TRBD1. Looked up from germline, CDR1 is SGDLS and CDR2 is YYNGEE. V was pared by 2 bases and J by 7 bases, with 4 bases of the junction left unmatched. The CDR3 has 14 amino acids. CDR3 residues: CASSVTGESEKLFF. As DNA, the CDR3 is TGTGCCAGCAGCGTGACAGGGGAGAGTGAAAAACTGTTTTTT.

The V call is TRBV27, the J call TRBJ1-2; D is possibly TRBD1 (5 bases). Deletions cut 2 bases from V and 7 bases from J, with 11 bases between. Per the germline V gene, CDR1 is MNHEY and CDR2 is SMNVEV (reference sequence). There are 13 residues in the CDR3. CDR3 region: CASSLDPGTGYTF. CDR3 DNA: TGTGCCAGCAGTTTAGATCCAGGGACTGGCTACACCTTC.

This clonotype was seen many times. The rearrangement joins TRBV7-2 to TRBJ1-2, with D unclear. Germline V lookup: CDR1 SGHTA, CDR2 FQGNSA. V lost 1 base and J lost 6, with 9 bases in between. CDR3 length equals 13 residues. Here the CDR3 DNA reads TGTGCCAGCAGCTTAGGTCCCCTAGATGGCTACACCTTC. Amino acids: CASSLGPLDGYTF.

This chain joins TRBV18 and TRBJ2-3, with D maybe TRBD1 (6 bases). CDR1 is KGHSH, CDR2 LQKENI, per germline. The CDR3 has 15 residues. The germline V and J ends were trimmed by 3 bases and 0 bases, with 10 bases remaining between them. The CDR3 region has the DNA TGTGCCAGCTCACCCCAGGGGTCCAGCACAGATACGCAGTATTTT. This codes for CASSPQGSSTDTQYF. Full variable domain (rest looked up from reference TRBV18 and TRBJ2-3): NAGVMQNPRHLVRRRGQEARLRCSPMKGHSHVYWYRQLPEEGLKFMVYLQKENIIDESGMPKERFSAEFPKEGPSILRIQQVVRGDSAAYFCASSPQGSSTDTQYFGPGTRLTVL.

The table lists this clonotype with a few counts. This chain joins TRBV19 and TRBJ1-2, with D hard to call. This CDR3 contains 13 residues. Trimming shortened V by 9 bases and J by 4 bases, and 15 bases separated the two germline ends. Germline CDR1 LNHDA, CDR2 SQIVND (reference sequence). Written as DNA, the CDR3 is TGTGCCAGCACCCACACGCAGACCTATGGCTACACCTTC. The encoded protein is CASTHTQTYGYTF.

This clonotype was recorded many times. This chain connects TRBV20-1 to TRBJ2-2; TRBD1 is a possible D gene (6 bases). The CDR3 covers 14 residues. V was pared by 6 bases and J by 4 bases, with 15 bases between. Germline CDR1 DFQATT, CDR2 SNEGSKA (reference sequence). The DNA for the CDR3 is TGCAGTGCAAGCAGGATAGGGGGCACCGGGGAGCTGTTTTTT. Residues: CSASRIGGTGELFF.

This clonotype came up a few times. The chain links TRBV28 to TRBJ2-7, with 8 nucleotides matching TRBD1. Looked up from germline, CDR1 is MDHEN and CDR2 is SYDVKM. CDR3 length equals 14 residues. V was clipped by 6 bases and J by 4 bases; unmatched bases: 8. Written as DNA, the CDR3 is TGTGCCAGCAGCGTTGCAGGGGGCGGGTACGAGCAGTACGTC. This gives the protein CASSVAGGGYEQYV.

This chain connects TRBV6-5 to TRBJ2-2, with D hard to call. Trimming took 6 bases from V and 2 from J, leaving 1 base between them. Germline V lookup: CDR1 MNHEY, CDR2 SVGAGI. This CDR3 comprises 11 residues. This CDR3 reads CASRNTGELFF. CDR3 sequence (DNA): TGTGCCAGCAGAAACACCGGGGAGCTGTTTTTT.

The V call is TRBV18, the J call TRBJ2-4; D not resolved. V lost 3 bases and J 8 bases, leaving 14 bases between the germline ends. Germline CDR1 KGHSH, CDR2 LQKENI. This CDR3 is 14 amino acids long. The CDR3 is CASSPSDPRDIQYF. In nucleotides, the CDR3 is TGTGCCAGCTCACCTTCGGACCCGAGAGACATTCAGTACTTC. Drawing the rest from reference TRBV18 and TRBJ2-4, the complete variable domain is NAGVMQNPRHLVRRRGQEARLRCSPMKGHSHVYWYRQLPEEGLKFMVYLQKENIIDESGMPKERFSAEFPKEGPSILRIQQVVRGDSAAYFCASSPSDPRDIQYFGAGTRLSVL.

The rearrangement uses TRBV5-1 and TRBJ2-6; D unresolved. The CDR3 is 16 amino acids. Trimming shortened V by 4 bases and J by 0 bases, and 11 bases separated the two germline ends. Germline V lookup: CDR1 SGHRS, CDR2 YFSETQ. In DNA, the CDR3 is TGCGCCAGCAGCCTCACACTGAGCTCTGGGGCCAACGTCCTGACTTTC. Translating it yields CASSLTLSSGANVLTF.

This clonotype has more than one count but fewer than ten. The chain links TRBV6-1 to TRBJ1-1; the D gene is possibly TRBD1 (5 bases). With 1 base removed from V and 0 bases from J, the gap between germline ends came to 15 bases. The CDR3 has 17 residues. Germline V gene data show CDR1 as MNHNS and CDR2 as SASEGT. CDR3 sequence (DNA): TGTGCCAGCAGTGAAGGTCTAGGGGAGGGGATGAACACTGAAGCTTTCTTT. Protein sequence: CASSEGLGEGMNTEAFF.

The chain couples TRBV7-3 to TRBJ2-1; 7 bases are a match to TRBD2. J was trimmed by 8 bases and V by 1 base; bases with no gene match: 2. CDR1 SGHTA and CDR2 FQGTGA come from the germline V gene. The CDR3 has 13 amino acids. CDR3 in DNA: TGTGCCAGCAGCTTAAGCCGGGGGGATGAGCAGTTCTTC. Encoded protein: CASSLSRGDEQFF.

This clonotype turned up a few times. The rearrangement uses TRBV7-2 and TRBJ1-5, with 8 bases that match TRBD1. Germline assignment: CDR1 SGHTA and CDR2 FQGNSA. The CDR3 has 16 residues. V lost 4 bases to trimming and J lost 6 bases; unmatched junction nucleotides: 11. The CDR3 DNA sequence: TGTGCCAGCAGCTCCTACCCAGGACAGGGAAGTCAGCCCCAGCATTTT. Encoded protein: CASSSYPGQGSQPQHF.

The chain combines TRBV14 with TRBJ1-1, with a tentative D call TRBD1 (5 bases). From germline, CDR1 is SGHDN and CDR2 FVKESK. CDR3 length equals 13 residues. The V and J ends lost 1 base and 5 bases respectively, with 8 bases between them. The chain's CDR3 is CASSQVGVTEAFF. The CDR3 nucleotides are TGTGCCAGCAGCCAAGTAGGGGTTACTGAAGCTTTCTTT.

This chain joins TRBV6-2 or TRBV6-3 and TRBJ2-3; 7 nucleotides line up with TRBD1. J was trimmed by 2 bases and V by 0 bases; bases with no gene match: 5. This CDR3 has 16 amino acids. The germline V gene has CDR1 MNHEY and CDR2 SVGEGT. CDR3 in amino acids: CASSYSTGYLTDTQYF. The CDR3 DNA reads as TGTGCCAGCAGTTACTCGACAGGGTATCTCACAGATACGCAGTATTTT.

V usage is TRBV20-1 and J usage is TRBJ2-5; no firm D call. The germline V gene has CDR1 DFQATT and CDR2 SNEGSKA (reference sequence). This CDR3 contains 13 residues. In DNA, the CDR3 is TGCAGCGAGATCGAGTCAGGCCAAGAGACCCAGTACTTC. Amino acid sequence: CSEIESGQETQYF.

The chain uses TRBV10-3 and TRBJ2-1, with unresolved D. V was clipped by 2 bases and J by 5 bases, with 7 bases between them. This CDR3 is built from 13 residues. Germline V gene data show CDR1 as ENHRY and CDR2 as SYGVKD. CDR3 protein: CAISEDLDNEQFF. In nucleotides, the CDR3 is TGTGCCATCAGTGAGGACCTGGACAATGAGCAGTTCTTC.

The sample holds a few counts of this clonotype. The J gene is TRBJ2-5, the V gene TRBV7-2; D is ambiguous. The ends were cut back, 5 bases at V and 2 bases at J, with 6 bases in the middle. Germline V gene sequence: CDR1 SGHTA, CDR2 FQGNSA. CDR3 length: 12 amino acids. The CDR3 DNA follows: TGTGCCAGCAGCCCCTGGCAAGAGACCCAGTACTTC. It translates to CASSPWQETQYF.